These 2 T cell receptor beta chains were sequenced from one sample in a study of T cells in Graves' hyperthyroidism and ophthalmopathy. What was amplified from RNA transcripts were TCR beta CDR3 regions. The HTBI primer set drove a first-round RT-PCR of the TCR CDR3. TCRdb reanalysed the multiplex PCR reads using MiXCR and keeps one entry per CDR3 protein. This table holds over 400,000 distinct CDR3 sequences, roughly 14% found once. The sample comprised blood. Receptors were obtained from a man aged 18 to 29 with Graves' ophthalmopathy.

This clonotype has more than one count but fewer than ten. V gene TRBV5-1 combines with J gene TRBJ2-1; TRBD1 is a possible D gene (6 bases). From germline, CDR1 is SGHRS and CDR2 YFSETQ. V was pared by 7 bases and J by 9 bases, with 20 bases between. The CDR3 is 14 residues long. CDR3 in DNA: TGCGCCAGCCAAGAGGGGGATGGGTTGAGTGAGCAGTTCTTC. It is translated as CASQEGDGLSEQFF.

This clonotype was recorded at least ten times. This rearrangement joins TRBV5-1 to TRBJ2-5; D not resolved. CDR1 SGHRS and CDR2 YFSETQ come from the germline V gene. V dropped 1 base and J dropped 4 bases, with 11 bases sitting between them. The CDR3 spans 14 residues. DNA of the CDR3: TGCGCCAGCAGCTTGTCATTATCGTCAGAGACCCAGTACTTC. Amino acids: CASSLSLSSETQYF.